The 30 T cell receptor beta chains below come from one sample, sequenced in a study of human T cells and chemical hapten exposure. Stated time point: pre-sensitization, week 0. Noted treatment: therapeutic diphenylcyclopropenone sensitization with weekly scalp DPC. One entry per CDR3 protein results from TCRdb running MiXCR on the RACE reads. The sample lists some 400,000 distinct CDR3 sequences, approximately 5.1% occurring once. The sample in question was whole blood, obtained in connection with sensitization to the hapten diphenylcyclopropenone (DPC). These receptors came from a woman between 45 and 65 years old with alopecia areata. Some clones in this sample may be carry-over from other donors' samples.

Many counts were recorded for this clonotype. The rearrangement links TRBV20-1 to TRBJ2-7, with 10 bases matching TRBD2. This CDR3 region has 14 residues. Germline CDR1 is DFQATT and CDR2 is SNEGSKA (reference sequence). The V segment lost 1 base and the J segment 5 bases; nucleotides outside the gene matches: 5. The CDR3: CSARAGTSVNEQYF. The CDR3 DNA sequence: TGCAGTGCTAGAGCGGGGACTAGCGTTAACGAGCAGTACTTC.

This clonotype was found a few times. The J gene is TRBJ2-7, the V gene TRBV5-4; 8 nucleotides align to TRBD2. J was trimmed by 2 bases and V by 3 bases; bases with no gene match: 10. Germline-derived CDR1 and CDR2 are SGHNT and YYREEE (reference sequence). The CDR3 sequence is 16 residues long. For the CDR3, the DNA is TGTGCCAGCAGCTCTGGTAGCGGGGTCAATACCTACGAGCAGTACTTC. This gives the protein CASSSGSGVNTYEQYF.

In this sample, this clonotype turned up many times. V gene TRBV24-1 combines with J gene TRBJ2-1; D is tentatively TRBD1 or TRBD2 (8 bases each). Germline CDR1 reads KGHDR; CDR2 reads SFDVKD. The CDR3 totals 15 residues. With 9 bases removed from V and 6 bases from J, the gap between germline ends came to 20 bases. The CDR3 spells CATRRGGTGFNEQFF. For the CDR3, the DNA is TGTGCCACCCGCCGGGGGGGGACAGGTTTCAATGAGCAGTTCTTC.

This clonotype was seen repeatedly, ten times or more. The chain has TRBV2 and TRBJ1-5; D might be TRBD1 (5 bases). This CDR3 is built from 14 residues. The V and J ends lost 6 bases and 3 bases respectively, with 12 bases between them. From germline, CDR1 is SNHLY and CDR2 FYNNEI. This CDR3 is CASRRGLINQPQHF. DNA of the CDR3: TGTGCCAGCAGGAGGGGACTGATCAATCAGCCCCAGCATTTT.

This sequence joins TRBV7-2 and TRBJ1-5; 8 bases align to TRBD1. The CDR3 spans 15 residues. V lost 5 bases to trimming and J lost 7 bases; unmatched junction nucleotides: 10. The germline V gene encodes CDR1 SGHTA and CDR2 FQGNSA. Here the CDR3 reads CASSLGQGGWQPQHF. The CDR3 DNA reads TGTGCCAGCAGCCTAGGACAGGGAGGTTGGCAGCCCCAGCATTTT.

The CDR3 spells CASSQDRGGTQYF. As DNA, the CDR3 is TGTGCCAGCAGCCAGGACAGGGGGGGGACCCAGTACTTC. V and J are TRBV7-2 and TRBJ2-5; 10 bases match TRBD1. The CDR3 has 13 amino acids. With V trimmed by 5 bases and J by 7 bases, 4 bases remained unmatched. The germline gives CDR1 SGHTA, CDR2 FQGNSA. Supplemented by reference TRBV7-2 and TRBJ2-5, the full variable domain reads GAGVSQSPSNKVTEKGKDVELRCDPISGHTALYWYRQSLGQGLEFLIYFQGNSAPDKSGLPSDRFSAERTGGSVSTLTIQRTQQEDSAVYLCASSQDRGGTQYFGPGTRLLVL.

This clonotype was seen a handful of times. This CDR3 reads CASSRSGGPSTDTQYF. In nucleotides, the CDR3 is TGCGCCAGCAGCCGCAGCGGGGGGCCAAGCACAGATACGCAGTATTTT. The J gene is TRBJ2-3, the V gene TRBV4-1; 9 nucleotides match TRBD2. Germline lookup yields CDR1 MGHRA and CDR2 YSYEKL. V shed 4 bases, J shed 0 bases, and the junction held 5 bases outside the gene matches. The CDR3 spans 16 residues.

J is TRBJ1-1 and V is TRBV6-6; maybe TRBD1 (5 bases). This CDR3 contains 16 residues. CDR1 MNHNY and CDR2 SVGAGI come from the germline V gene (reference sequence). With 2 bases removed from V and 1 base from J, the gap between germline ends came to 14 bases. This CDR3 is CASSYRQGTGNTEAFF. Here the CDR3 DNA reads TGTGCCAGCAGTTACAGGCAGGGAACAGGGAACACTGAAGCTTTCTTT.

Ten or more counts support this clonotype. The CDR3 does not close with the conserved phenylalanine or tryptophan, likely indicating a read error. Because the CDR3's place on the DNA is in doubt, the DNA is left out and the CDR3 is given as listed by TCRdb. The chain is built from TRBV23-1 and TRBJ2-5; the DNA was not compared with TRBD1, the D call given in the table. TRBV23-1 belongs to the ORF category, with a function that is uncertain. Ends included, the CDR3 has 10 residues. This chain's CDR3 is CASSQSPGLS.

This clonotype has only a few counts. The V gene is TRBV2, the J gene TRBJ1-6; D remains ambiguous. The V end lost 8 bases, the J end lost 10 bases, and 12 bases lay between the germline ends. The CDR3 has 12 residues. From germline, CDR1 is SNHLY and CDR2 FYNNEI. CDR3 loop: CASRIDGSPLHF. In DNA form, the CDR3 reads TGTGCCAGCCGAATCGACGGATCACCCCTCCACTTT.

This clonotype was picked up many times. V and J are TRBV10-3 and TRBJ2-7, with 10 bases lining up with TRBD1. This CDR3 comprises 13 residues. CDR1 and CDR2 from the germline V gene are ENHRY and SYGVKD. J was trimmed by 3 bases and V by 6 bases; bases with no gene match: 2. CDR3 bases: TGTGCCATCAGGGGGACAGGGGACTACGAGCAGTACTTC. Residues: CAIRGTGDYEQYF.

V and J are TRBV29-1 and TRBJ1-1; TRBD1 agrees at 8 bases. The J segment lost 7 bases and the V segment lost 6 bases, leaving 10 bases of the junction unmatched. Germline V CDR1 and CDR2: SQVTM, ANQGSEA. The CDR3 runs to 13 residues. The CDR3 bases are TGCAGCGTGGAAATACAGGGGGGCGTTGAAGCTTTCTTT. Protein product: CSVEIQGGVEAFF.

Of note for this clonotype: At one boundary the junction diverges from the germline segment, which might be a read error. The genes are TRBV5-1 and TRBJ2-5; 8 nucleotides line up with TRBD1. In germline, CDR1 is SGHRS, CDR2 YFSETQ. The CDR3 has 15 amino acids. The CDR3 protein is CASSLATGARETRYF. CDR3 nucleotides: TGCGCCAGCAGCTTGGCGACAGGGGCCCGAGAGACCCGGTACTTC.

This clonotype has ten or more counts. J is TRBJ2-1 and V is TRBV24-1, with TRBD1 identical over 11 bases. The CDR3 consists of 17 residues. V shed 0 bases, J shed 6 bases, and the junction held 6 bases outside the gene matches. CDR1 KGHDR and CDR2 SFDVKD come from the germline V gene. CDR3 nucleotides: TGTGCCACCAGTGATTTGATACGGGACAGGGGGTTCAATGAGCAGTTCTTC. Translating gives CATSDLIRDRGFNEQFF.

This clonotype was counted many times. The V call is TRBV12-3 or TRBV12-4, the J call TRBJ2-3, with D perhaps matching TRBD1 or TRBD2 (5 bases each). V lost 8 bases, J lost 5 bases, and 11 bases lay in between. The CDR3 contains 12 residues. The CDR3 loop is CASRWGIDTQYF. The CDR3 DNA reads TGTGCCAGCCGGTGGGGGATAGATACGCAGTATTTT.

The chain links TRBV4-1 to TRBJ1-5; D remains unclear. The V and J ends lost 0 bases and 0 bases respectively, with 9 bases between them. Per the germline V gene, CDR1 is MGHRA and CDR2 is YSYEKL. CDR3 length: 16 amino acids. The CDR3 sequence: CASSQEADFSNQPQHF. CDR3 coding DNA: TGCGCCAGCAGCCAAGAAGCTGATTTTAGCAATCAGCCCCAGCATTTT.

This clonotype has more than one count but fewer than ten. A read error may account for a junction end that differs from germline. The CDR3 protein is CVSSLPGLSTDTQYF. The CDR3 DNA sequence: TGTGTCAGCAGCCTTCCGGGACTGAGCACAGATACGCAGTATTTT. The rearrangement uses TRBV7-2 and TRBJ2-3; D perhaps matches TRBD2 (6 bases). Germline assignment: CDR1 SGHTA and CDR2 FQGNSA. The CDR3 spans 15 residues.

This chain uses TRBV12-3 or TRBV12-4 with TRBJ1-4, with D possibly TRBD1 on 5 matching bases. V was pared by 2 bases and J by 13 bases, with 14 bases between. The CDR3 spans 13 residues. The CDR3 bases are TGTGCCAGCAGTTTAACAGGAGGGGAAGGACTGTTTTTT. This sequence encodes CASSLTGGEGLFF.

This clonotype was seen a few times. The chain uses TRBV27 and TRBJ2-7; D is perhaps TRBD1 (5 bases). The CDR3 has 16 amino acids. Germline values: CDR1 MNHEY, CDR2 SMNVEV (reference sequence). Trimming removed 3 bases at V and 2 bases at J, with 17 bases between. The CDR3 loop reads CASSFSPRTRPYEQYF. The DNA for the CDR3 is TGTGCCAGCAGTTTTTCACCTCGGACACGGCCCTACGAGCAGTACTTC.

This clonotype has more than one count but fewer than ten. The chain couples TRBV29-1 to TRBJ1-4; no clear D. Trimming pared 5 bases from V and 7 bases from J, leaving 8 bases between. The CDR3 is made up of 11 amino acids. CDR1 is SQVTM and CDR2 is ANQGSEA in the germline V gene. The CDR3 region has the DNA TGCAGCGTTTTTGACGCTGAAAAACTGTTTTTT. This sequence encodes CSVFDAEKLFF.

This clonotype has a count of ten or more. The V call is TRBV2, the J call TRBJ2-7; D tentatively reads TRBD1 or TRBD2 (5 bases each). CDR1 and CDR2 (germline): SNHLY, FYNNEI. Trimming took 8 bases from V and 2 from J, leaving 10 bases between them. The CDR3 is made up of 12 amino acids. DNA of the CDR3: TGTGCCAGCGGGGGACCAGCCTACGAGCAGTACTTC. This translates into CASGGPAYEQYF.

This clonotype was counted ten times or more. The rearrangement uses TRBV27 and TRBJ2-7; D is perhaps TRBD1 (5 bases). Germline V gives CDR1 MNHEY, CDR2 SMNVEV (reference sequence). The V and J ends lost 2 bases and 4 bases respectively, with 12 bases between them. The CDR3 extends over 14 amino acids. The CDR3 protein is CASSLGAGMYEQYF. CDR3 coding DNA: TGTGCCAGCAGTTTAGGTGCAGGGATGTACGAGCAGTACTTC.

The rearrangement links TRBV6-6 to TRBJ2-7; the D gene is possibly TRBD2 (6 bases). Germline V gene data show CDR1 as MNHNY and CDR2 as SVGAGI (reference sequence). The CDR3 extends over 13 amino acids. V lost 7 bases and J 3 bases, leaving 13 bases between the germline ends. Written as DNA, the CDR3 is TGTGCCAGCACGCGGGGCATACTCTACGAGCAGTACTTC. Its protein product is CASTRGILYEQYF.

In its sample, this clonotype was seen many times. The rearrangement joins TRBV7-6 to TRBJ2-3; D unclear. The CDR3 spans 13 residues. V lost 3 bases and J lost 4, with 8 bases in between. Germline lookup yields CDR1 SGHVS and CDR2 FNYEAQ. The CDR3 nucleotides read TGTGCCAGCAGCTTGCTTGGACCAGATACGCAGTATTTT. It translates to CASSLLGPDTQYF.

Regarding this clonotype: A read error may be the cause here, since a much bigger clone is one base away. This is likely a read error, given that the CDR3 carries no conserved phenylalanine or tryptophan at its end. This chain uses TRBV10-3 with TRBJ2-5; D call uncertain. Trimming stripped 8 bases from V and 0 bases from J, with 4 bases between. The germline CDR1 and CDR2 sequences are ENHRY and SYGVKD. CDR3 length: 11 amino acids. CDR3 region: CAISDQETQYL. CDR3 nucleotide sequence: TGTGCCATCTCCGACCAAGAGACCCAGTACCTC.

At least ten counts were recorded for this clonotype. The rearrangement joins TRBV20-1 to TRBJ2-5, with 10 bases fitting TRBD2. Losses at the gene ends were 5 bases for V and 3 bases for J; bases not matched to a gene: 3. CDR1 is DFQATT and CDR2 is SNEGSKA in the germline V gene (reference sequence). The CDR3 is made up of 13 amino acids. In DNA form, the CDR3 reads TGCAGTGCTCCTGGACTAGCGGAAGAGACCCAGTACTTC. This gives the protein CSAPGLAEETQYF.

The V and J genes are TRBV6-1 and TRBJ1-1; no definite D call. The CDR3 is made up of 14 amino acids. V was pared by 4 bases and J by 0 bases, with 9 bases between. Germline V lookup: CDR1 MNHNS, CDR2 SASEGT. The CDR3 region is CASSVDKVNTEAFF. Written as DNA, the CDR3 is TGTGCCAGCAGTGTAGACAAGGTGAACACTGAAGCTTTCTTT.

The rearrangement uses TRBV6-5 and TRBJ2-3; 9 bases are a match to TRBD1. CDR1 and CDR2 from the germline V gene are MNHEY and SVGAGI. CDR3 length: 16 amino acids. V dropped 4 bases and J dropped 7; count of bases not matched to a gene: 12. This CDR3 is CASSSGQGYIKNTQYF. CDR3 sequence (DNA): TGTGCCAGCAGTTCGGGACAGGGTTACATCAAAAATACGCAGTATTTT.

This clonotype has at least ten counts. The DNA for the CDR3 is TGTGCCAGCAGTGAACGACTAGCGGAATACAATGAGCAGTTCTTC. This gives the protein CASSERLAEYNEQFF. The chain recombines TRBV2 with TRBJ2-1, with 9 bases lining up with TRBD2. The germline CDR1 and CDR2 sequences are SNHLY and FYNNEI. There are 15 residues in the CDR3. Trimming at V came to 2 bases and at J to 4 bases, leaving 3 bases not matched to a gene.

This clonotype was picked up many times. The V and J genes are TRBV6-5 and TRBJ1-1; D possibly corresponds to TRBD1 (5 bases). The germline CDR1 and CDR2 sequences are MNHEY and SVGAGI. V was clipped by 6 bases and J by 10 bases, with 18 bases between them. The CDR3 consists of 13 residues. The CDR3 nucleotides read TGTGCCAGCAGAGCCCAAGACAGACTAGGAGCTTTCTTT. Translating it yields CASRAQDRLGAFF.